The 25 T cell receptor beta chains below were found in one sample sequenced in a study of human T cells and chemical hapten exposure (dated by TCRdb to about 2021). Library preparation was by RACE. TCRdb shows the sequencer as NextSeq 500. TCRdb reran the public reads through fastp at Q25 and MiXCR, keeping productive beta chains. Entries are consolidated by CDR3 protein sequence, retaining the most common genes and DNA. For this sample there are 250,000 or so distinct CDR3 sequences; roughly 8% appear just once. The ten largest clones capture 0.9% to 1.5% of the sample. The time point label here, explained by the study, means: pre-sensitization, week 0. The sample's treatment or condition, from its label and the paper: therapeutic diphenylcyclopropenone sensitization with weekly scalp DPC. The material sequenced was whole blood, taken in connection with sensitization to the hapten diphenylcyclopropenone (DPC). Receptor source: a man between 18 and 35 years old with alopecia areata. Some clones in this sample may be carry-over from other donors' samples.

V is TRBV3-1 and J is TRBJ2-5; no clear D gene. Germline V gene sequence: CDR1 LGHDT, CDR2 YNNKEL (reference sequence). CDR3 length equals 19 residues. V lost 5 bases and J lost 0, with 25 bases in between. CDR3 coding DNA: TGTGCCAGCAGCGAGGAGACACATAGATTCGTGAACTACCAAGAGACCCAGTACTTC. This codes for CASSEETHRFVNYQETQYF.

The sample holds a few counts of this clonotype. The V call is TRBV7-9, the J call TRBJ1-2; D remains unclear. The V and J ends lost 5 bases and 4 bases respectively, with 14 bases between them. CDR1 is SEHNR, CDR2 FQNEAQ, per germline (reference sequence). This CDR3 is built from 14 residues. CDR3 DNA: TGTGCCAGCAGCCAAAGACCGGCAACCTATGGCTACACCTTC. This gives the protein CASSQRPATYGYTF. Looking up the rest from reference TRBV7-9 and TRBJ1-2 gives the full variable domain: DTGVSQNPRHKITKRGQNVTFRCDPISEHNRLYWYRQTLGQGPEFLTYFQNEAQLEKSRLLSDRFSAERPKGSFSTLEIQRTEQGDSAMYLCASSQRPATYGYTFGSGTRLTVV.

This clonotype has a handful of counts. The chain couples TRBV29-1 to TRBJ2-2; unclear D gene. Trimming stripped 6 bases from V and 4 bases from J, with 9 bases between. This CDR3 is built from 12 residues. Germline V lookup: CDR1 SQVTM, CDR2 ANQGSEA. The CDR3 region has the DNA TGCAGCGTCAAACAGATCACCGGGGAGCTGTTTTTT. Protein sequence: CSVKQITGELFF.

The gene calls are TRBV28 and TRBJ2-3, with no clear D. The CDR3 loop spans 15 amino acids. Germline CDR1 is MDHEN and CDR2 is SYDVKM. Trimming left V 7 bases short and J 2 bases short, with 16 bases between. As DNA, the CDR3 is TGTGCCAGCATATTGCGAAACGCCTACACAGATACGCAGTATTTT. It yields the protein CASILRNAYTDTQYF.

This clonotype turned up a few times. The chain employs TRBV12-3 or TRBV12-4 and TRBJ1-1, with TRBD1 identical over 8 bases. CDR3 length: 18 amino acids. J lost 2 bases, V lost 5 bases, and 16 bases had no gene match. CDR3: CASSTQTFRRGLNTEAFF. The CDR3 coding sequence is TGTGCCAGCAGTACCCAGACGTTCCGCAGGGGGCTAAACACTGAAGCTTTCTTT.

The V and J genes are TRBV4-3 and TRBJ2-4; the D gene is possibly TRBD1 (6 bases). CDR1 is LGHNA, CDR2 YSLEER, per germline. There are 13 residues in the CDR3. V was pared by 6 bases and J by 5 bases, with 11 bases between. The CDR3 coding sequence is TGCGCCAGCAGTACAAACAGGGAAAACATTCAGTACTTC. Translation gives CASSTNRENIQYF.

The chain is built from TRBV7-8 and TRBJ2-3, with TRBD1 identical over 9 bases. V gave up 3 bases and J gave up 5 bases; unmatched junction bases: 6. CDR1 SGHVS and CDR2 FQNEAQ come from the germline V gene. CDR3 length: 15 residues. The CDR3 loop reads CASSLGQGLVDTQYF. Here the CDR3 DNA reads TGTGCCAGCAGCTTGGGACAGGGCTTGGTAGATACGCAGTATTTT. Filled out from reference TRBV7-8 and TRBJ2-3, the complete variable domain reads GAGVSQSPRYKVAKRGQDVALRCDPISGHVSLFWYQQALGQGPEFLTYFQNEAQLDKSGLPSDRFFAERPEGSVSTLKIQRTQQEDSAVYLCASSLGQGLVDTQYFGPGTRLTVL.

This clonotype was seen only a few times. The J gene is TRBJ1-1, the V gene TRBV10-1; D is ambiguous. The germline V gene encodes CDR1 WNHNN and CDR2 SYGVQD (reference sequence). This CDR3 region has 14 residues. The V end lost 3 bases, the J end lost 6 bases, and 14 bases lay between the germline ends. The CDR3 reads CASSDSQSKPEAFF. The CDR3, as DNA: TGCGCCAGCAGTGACTCACAATCCAAACCTGAAGCTTTCTTT.

This clonotype was seen a handful of times. The V call is TRBV3-1, the J call TRBJ2-5, with 7 bases matching TRBD1. The CDR3 is made up of 15 amino acids. Germline V gene sequence: CDR1 LGHDT, CDR2 YNNKEL (reference sequence). V was pared by 1 base and J by 0 bases, with 2 bases of the junction left unmatched. This CDR3 reads CASSQADRDQETQYF. In nucleotides, the CDR3 is TGTGCCAGCAGCCAAGCCGACAGGGACCAAGAGACCCAGTACTTC.

This clonotype was observed a few times. The chain links TRBV11-1 to TRBJ2-1, with 8 bases fitting TRBD1. The V and J ends lost 4 bases and 4 bases, in that order; junction bases with no gene match: 6. The CDR3 length is 15 residues. Germline CDR1 and CDR2: SGHAT and FQDESV (reference sequence). CDR3 residues: CASSSGDRRYNEQFF. CDR3 nucleotides: TGTGCCAGCAGCTCAGGGGACAGGAGGTACAATGAGCAGTTCTTC. Together with reference TRBV11-1 and TRBJ2-1, the CDR3 gives the full variable domain: EAEVAQSPRYKITEKSQAVAFWCDPISGHATLYWYRQILGQGPELLVQFQDESVVDDSQLPKDRFSAERLKGVDSTLKIQPAELGDSAMYLCASSSGDRRYNEQFFGPGTRLTVL.

The chain combines TRBV7-8 with TRBJ2-1; 7 nucleotides match TRBD2. Trimming removed 1 base from V and 2 bases from J; junction bases left unmatched: 5. Germline lookup yields CDR1 SGHVS and CDR2 FQNEAQ. CDR3 size: 16 residues. The CDR3, as DNA: TGTGCCAGCAGCTTAGGACGGGGGGTTGCCTACAATGAGCAGTTCTTC. Its translation is CASSLGRGVAYNEQFF.

The rearrangement links TRBV6-1 to TRBJ2-2, with 7 bases lining up with TRBD2. CDR3 length: 15 residues. Germline lookup yields CDR1 MNHNS and CDR2 SASEGT. Unmatched junction bases numbered 11, after V lost 8 bases and J lost 5 bases. The chain's CDR3 is CASGKAGYSTGELFF. DNA for the CDR3: TGTGCCAGCGGCAAAGCGGGGTATTCGACCGGGGAGCTGTTTTTT.

In its sample, this clonotype was seen a few times. The J gene is TRBJ2-1, the V gene TRBV7-9, with TRBD1 matching over 7 bases. The J segment lost 10 bases and the V segment lost 4 bases, leaving 10 bases of the junction unmatched. Germline values: CDR1 SEHNR, CDR2 FQNEAQ (reference sequence). The CDR3 contains 14 residues. In DNA form, the CDR3 reads TGTGCCAGCAGCTACGAGGGACAGCCTAGGGAGCAGTTCTTC. It encodes CASSYEGQPREQFF.

This clonotype was picked up many times. V gene TRBV28 combines with J gene TRBJ2-6; the D gene could be TRBD1 or TRBD2 (5 bases each). The V and J ends lost 6 bases and 2 bases respectively, with 5 bases between them. CDR3 length: 13 residues. Germline V gene lookup returns CDR1 MDHEN and CDR2 SYDVKM. CDR3 DNA: TGTGCCAGCAGGGGGGCTGGGGCCAACGTCCTGACTTTC. Encoded protein: CASRGAGANVLTF.

There are a few counts of this clonotype. An end of the junction does not agree with germline; a read error may underlie this. The chain has TRBV11-1 and TRBJ2-5; no firm D call. This CDR3 is 13 amino acids long. Per germline, CDR1 SGHAT and CDR2 FQDESV (reference sequence). The DNA of the CDR3 is TGTGCCAGCAGCTTAGAGGCTGCCGAGAACCAGTACTTC. It encodes CASSLEAAENQYF.

The rearrangement uses TRBV6-2 or TRBV6-3 and TRBJ1-3; D unclear. Germline lookup yields CDR1 MNHEY and CDR2 SVGEGT. The CDR3 loop spans 15 amino acids. V lost 2 bases, J lost 0 bases, and 8 bases lay in between. This CDR3 is CASSYAEDSGNTIYF. In DNA form, the CDR3 reads TGTGCCAGCAGTTACGCCGAGGACTCTGGAAACACCATATATTTT.

Points on this clonotype: At one end the junction does not follow the germline gene, possibly because of a read error. This chain uses TRBV6-5 with TRBJ1-1; D not certain. The germline V gene has CDR1 MNHEY and CDR2 SVGAGI. The CDR3 loop spans 13 amino acids. The CDR3 DNA follows: TGTGCCAGCAGTTACGGGGTGAAGACTGAAGCTTTCTTT. Translating it yields CASSYGVKTEAFF.

The V gene is TRBV7-2, the J gene TRBJ2-1; D gene uncertain. Per the germline V gene, CDR1 is SGHTA and CDR2 is FQGNSA. This CDR3 contains 14 residues. V shed 2 bases and J shed 3 bases, with 8 bases lying between them. CDR3 coding DNA: TGTGCCAGCAGCTTAACACCATACTACAATGAGCAGTTCTTC. Its translation: CASSLTPYYNEQFF.

The chain uses TRBV28 and TRBJ1-5; maybe TRBD1 (6 bases). Germline assignment: CDR1 MDHEN and CDR2 SYDVKM. There are 14 residues in the CDR3. V dropped 6 bases and J dropped 5 bases, with 14 bases sitting between them. The CDR3: CASRLTGSYQPQHF. CDR3 in DNA: TGTGCCAGCAGGCTGACAGGTTCGTATCAGCCCCAGCATTTT.

This clonotype was counted between two and nine times. The chain employs TRBV5-5 and TRBJ1-2; tentatively, D is TRBD1 (6 bases). The V gene lost 4 bases and the J gene lost 6 bases, with 19 bases spanning the gap. The CDR3 loop spans 15 amino acids. The germline gives CDR1 SGHKS, CDR2 YYEKEE (reference sequence). CDR3 in DNA: TGTGCCAGCAGCGGAACAGGGTTCGGAAGCGATGGCTACACCTTC. It encodes CASSGTGFGSDGYTF. Drawing the rest from reference TRBV5-5 and TRBJ1-2, the complete variable domain is DAGVTQSPTHLIKTRGQQVTLRCSPISGHKSVSWYQQVLGQGPQFIFQYYEKEERGRGNFPDRFSARQFPNYSSELNVNALLLGDSALYLCASSGTGFGSDGYTFGSGTRLTVV.

Many counts were recorded for this clonotype. The chain combines TRBV12-3 or TRBV12-4 with TRBJ1-6, with D hard to call. With 6 bases removed from V and 7 bases from J, the gap between germline ends came to 10 bases. The CDR3 runs to 13 residues. Written as DNA, the CDR3 is TGTGCCAGCAGCCGTTCTTACAATTCACCCCTCCACTTT. This sequence encodes CASSRSYNSPLHF.

The chain is built from TRBV29-1 and TRBJ2-5; D is possibly TRBD1 (6 bases). The CDR3 contains 14 residues. In germline, CDR1 is SQVTM, CDR2 ANQGSEA. Trimming removed 6 bases at V and 2 bases at J, with 16 bases between. In nucleotides, the CDR3 is TGCAGCGTCGGGCTCTGGCAGGGGCAAGAGACCCAGTACTTC. Encoded protein: CSVGLWQGQETQYF.

This CDR3 reads CASSQDANQPQHF. The CDR3 bases are TGTGCCAGCAGCCAAGACGCTAATCAGCCCCAGCATTTT. The chain is built from TRBV14 and TRBJ1-5; D ambiguous. CDR3 size: 13 residues. V shed 0 bases and J shed 4 bases, with 4 bases lying between them. From germline, CDR1 is SGHDN and CDR2 FVKESK.

This clonotype turned up a few times. CDR3 in DNA: TGTGCCAGCAGCCTCCATATCGCCCCCACTGAAGCTTTCTTT. It codes for CASSLHIAPTEAFF. The rearrangement uses TRBV11-1 and TRBJ1-1, with D unclear. Germline V CDR1 and CDR2: SGHAT, FQDESV (reference sequence). This CDR3 has 14 residues. Trimming removed 5 bases at V and 4 bases at J, with 14 bases between.

This clonotype was observed a handful of times. This chain uses TRBV7-3 with TRBJ2-1; TRBD1 agrees at 8 bases. Per the germline V gene, CDR1 is SGHTA and CDR2 is FQGTGA. The CDR3 totals 13 residues. The V segment lost 5 bases and the J segment 12 bases; nucleotides outside the gene matches: 9. The DNA of the CDR3 is TGTGCCAGCAGCAACAGACAGGGGTCGAGGCAGTTCTTC. Its translation: CASSNRQGSRQFF.